One sample yielded the 21 T cell receptor beta chains listed below, sequenced in a study of cytomegalovirus exposure and HLA in healthy donors. Both 60 Vbeta primers and 13 Jbeta primers went into the PCR. This table comes from immunoSEQ multiplex PCR, and its TCRdb copy is limited to in-frame clones, with some not included. Here the sample spans 150,000 to 200,000 clones, over 75% being singletons. The sample was PBMCs. The receptors come from a woman aged 25 to 39 in good health and CMV-seronegative.

The genes are TRBV28 and TRBJ1-4, with D possibly being TRBD1 (5 bases). V lost 8 bases, J lost 4 bases, and 11 bases lay in between. This CDR3 spans 13 amino acids. The germline V gene encodes CDR1 MDHEN and CDR2 SYDVKM. DNA for the CDR3: TGTGCCAGCTTCGACAGCAATAATGAAAAACTGTTTTTT. This gives the protein CASFDSNNEKLFF.

This sequence joins TRBV30 and TRBJ1-2; 8 positions agree with TRBD1. The CDR3 has 15 residues. CDR1 is GTSNPN, CDR2 SVGIG, per germline (reference sequence). The V segment lost 2 bases and the J segment 7 bases; nucleotides outside the gene matches: 12. CDR3 amino acids: CAWSRPPQGARGYTF. The CDR3 nucleotides read TGTGCCTGGAGTCGACCACCCCAGGGGGCCCGTGGCTACACCTTC.

V gene TRBV18 combines with J gene TRBJ2-2; no clear D gene. The CDR3 covers 17 residues. V was pared by 2 bases and J by 2 bases, with 15 bases between. The germline V gene encodes CDR1 KGHSH and CDR2 LQKENI. CDR3 nucleotides: TGTGCCAGCTCACCAGGCTTGTCAGTGGTTAACACCGGGGAGCTGTTTTTT. This codes for CASSPGLSVVNTGELFF.

In this sample, this clone turned up a few times. The gene calls are TRBV4-1 and TRBJ2-7; TRBD2 is a possible D gene (5 bases). Germline V lookup: CDR1 MGHRA, CDR2 YSYEKL. This CDR3 is 15 amino acids long. V was trimmed by 6 bases and J by 3 bases, leaving 18 bases between them. CDR3 protein: CASSPAGLINYEQYF. Here the CDR3 DNA reads TGCGCCAGCAGTCCTGCTGGACTTATAAACTACGAGCAGTACTTC.

V and J are TRBV28 and TRBJ1-2; D may be TRBD1 (6 bases). The V gene lost 3 bases and the J gene lost 4 bases, with 12 bases spanning the gap. Germline V gene data show CDR1 as MDHEN and CDR2 as SYDVKM. This CDR3 contains 14 residues. As DNA, the CDR3 is TGTGCCAGCAGTTTTAGGGACATCCGCTATGGCTACACCTTC. It encodes CASSFRDIRYGYTF.

The chain has TRBV18 and TRBJ2-5, with D unclear. The J call may not be correct, given that the DNA end is closer to TRBJ2-7. Germline V gene sequence: CDR1 KGHSH, CDR2 LQKENI. This CDR3 comprises 14 residues. The CDR3 sequence is CASSQGWDSYEQYF. CDR3 coding DNA: TGTGCCAGCTCACAGGGTTGGGACTCCTACGAGCAGTACTTC.

The CDR3 bases are TGTGCCAGCAGCTTGGCAGTCGGGGGGAACACTGAAGCTTTCTTT. Protein: CASSLAVGGNTEAFF. J is TRBJ1-1 and V is TRBV5-6, with D possibly TRBD1 on 5 matching bases. CDR1 and CDR2 from the germline V gene are SGHDT and YYEEEE. The CDR3 runs 15 residues. V lost 0 bases to trimming and J lost 1 base, with 10 bases between them.

The chain couples TRBV4-1 to TRBJ2-1; D is undetermined. CDR3 length: 12 residues. V lost 2 bases and J lost 5, with 4 bases in between. Germline-derived CDR1 and CDR2 are MGHRA and YSYEKL. The CDR3 reads CASSQRDNEQFF. CDR3 sequence (DNA): TGCGCCAGCAGCCAACGGGACAATGAGCAGTTCTTC.

This clone was seen a handful of times. The rearrangement joins TRBV19 to TRBJ2-7; possible D gene TRBD2, 7 bases. Germline V lookup: CDR1 LNHDA, CDR2 SQIVND (reference sequence). V was clipped by 2 bases and J by 5 bases, with 16 bases between them. The CDR3 is 15 residues long. The CDR3 loop reads CASSILWGGRDEQYF. The CDR3 region has the DNA TGTGCCAGTAGTATATTATGGGGGGGCCGCGACGAGCAGTACTTC.

V gene TRBV4-2 combines with J gene TRBJ2-3; 11 bases are shared with TRBD2. CDR1 LGHNA and CDR2 YNFKEQ come from the germline V gene. The CDR3 spans 16 residues. The ends lost 1 base at V and 6 bases at J; junction bases unmatched: 6. CDR3 sequence: CASSQGGLAVRDTQYF. The CDR3 DNA reads as TGTGCCAGCAGCCAAGGGGGACTAGCGGTGCGGGATACGCAGTATTTT.

CDR3 DNA: TGTGCCAGCAGCCCCGGACAGGAAAAGCCCTTAGGGGGCTACACCTTC. Its translation is CASSPGQEKPLGGYTF. The chain uses TRBV5-6 and TRBJ1-2; TRBD1 matches at 7 bases. After removal of 4 bases from V and 8 bases from J, the junction contained 17 bases not matched to a gene. The germline CDR1 and CDR2 sequences are SGHDT and YYEEEE. The CDR3 has 16 residues. The full variable domain, rest sourced from reference TRBV5-6 and TRBJ1-2, is DAGVTQSPTHLIKTRGQQVTLRCSPKSGHDTVSWYQQALGQGPQFIFQYYEEEERQRGNFPDRFSGHQFPNYSSELNVNALLLGDSALYLCASSPGQEKPLGGYTFGSGTRLTVV.

This clone was seen a handful of times. The rearrangement links TRBV28 to TRBJ1-5; D is undetermined. The germline V gene encodes CDR1 MDHEN and CDR2 SYDVKM. V shed 8 bases and J shed 9 bases, with 14 bases lying between them. The CDR3 has 12 amino acids. The DNA for the CDR3 is TGTGCCAGCCGAAAGGAGGAGCTGCCCCAGCATTTT. It translates to CASRKEELPQHF.

The J gene is TRBJ2-5, the V gene TRBV6-5; TRBD1 aligns across 12 bases. Germline CDR1 and CDR2: MNHEY and SVGAGI. This CDR3 spans 15 amino acids. V lost 10 bases and J lost 6; bases outside the gene matches: 12. The CDR3 sequence is CANPGQGAEIKTQYF. The DNA for the CDR3 is TGTGCCAACCCGGGACAGGGGGCTGAGATAAAGACCCAGTACTTC.

This clone has more than one count but fewer than ten. The genes are TRBV7-9 and TRBJ1-3, with D tentatively TRBD1 (6 bases). Germline assignment: CDR1 SEHNR and CDR2 FQNEAQ (reference sequence). This CDR3 spans 14 amino acids. Trimming removed 3 bases from V and 2 bases from J, with 8 bases in between. The CDR3 region has the DNA TGTGCCAGCAGCTTGAACAGGGCTGGAAACACCATATATTTT. Translated: CASSLNRAGNTIYF.

The chain joins TRBV10-3 to TRBJ1-1; 7 bases fit TRBD1. Trimming removed 10 bases from V and 0 bases from J; junction bases left unmatched: 8. The CDR3 extends over 14 amino acids. The germline V gene encodes CDR1 ENHRY and CDR2 SYGVKD. The CDR3 region has the DNA TGTGCCACATACCAAGGGGGCGTGAACACTGAAGCTTTCTTT. It translates to CATYQGGVNTEAFF.

The chain couples TRBV9 to TRBJ2-5, with 10 bases that match TRBD1. Trimming at V came to 0 bases and at J to 1 base, leaving 3 bases not matched to a gene. This CDR3 is built from 16 residues. The germline CDR1 and CDR2 sequences are SGDLS and YYNGEE. The CDR3, as DNA: TGTGCCAGCAGCGTAGACGGGACAGGGGTCCAAGAGACCCAGTACTTC. As protein: CASSVDGTGVQETQYF.

The chain carries TRBV5-1 and TRBJ2-7; weak D call: TRBD2 (5 bases). Germline CDR1 SGHRS, CDR2 YFSETQ. With 0 bases removed from V and 1 base from J, the gap between germline ends came to 8 bases. The CDR3 loop spans 14 amino acids. The CDR3 here is CASSLGRTSYEQYF. The CDR3 DNA is TGCGCCAGCAGCTTGGGTCGGACTTCCTACGAGCAGTACTTC. Full variable domain (missing parts from reference TRBV5-1 and TRBJ2-7): KAGVTQTPRYLIKTRGQQVTLSCSPISGHRSVSWYQQTPGQGLQFLFEYFSETQRNKGNFPGRFSGRQFSNSRSEMNVSTLELGDSALYLCASSLGRTSYEQYFGPGTRLTVT.

In its sample, this clone was seen a few times. V usage is TRBV15 and J usage is TRBJ2-3; 15 positions agree with TRBD2. CDR1 is LNHNV and CDR2 is YYDKDF in the germline V gene (reference sequence). Trimming took 2 bases from V and 6 from J; bases not matched to a gene: 6. CDR3 length: 17 amino acids. The CDR3 protein is CATSRSGLAGGRDTQYF. DNA of the CDR3: TGTGCCACCAGCAGATCGGGACTAGCGGGGGGCAGGGATACGCAGTATTTT.

J is TRBJ2-7 and V is TRBV7-6, with 12 bases aligning to TRBD2. CDR1 is SGHVS and CDR2 is FNYEAQ in the germline V gene. The CDR3 covers 15 residues. Trimming cost V 6 bases and J 1 base; bases outside gene matches: 4. DNA for the CDR3: TGTGCCAGCAGTCGGACTAGCGGGGTTTCCTACGAGCAGTACTTC. It encodes CASSRTSGVSYEQYF.

V usage is TRBV27 and J usage is TRBJ1-2, with 7 bases identical to TRBD1. Germline V gene data show CDR1 as MNHEY and CDR2 as SMNVEV (reference sequence). The CDR3 consists of 17 residues. The V and J ends lost 2 bases and 0 bases, in that order; junction bases with no gene match: 9. CDR3 in amino acids: CASSLPQRDRANYGYTF. The CDR3, as DNA: TGTGCCAGCAGTTTACCCCAACGGGACAGAGCTAACTATGGCTACACCTTC.

The chain links TRBV5-4 to TRBJ2-1; D is perhaps TRBD1 (5 bases). Germline V lookup: CDR1 SGHNT, CDR2 YYREEE (reference sequence). Trimming took off 2 bases at V and 6 bases at J, with 18 bases between the two ends. The CDR3 consists of 16 residues. CDR3 DNA sequence: TGTGCCAGCAGCTTCCCCCCTATGGGGCAGGGCAATGAGCAGTTCTTC. It yields the protein CASSFPPMGQGNEQFF. Full variable domain (remainder filled in from reference TRBV5-4 and TRBJ2-1): ETGVTQSPTHLIKTRGQQVTLRCSSQSGHNTVSWYQQALGQGPQFIFQYYREEENGRGNFPPRFSGLQFPNYSSELNVNALELDDSALYLCASSFPPMGQGNEQFFGPGTRLTVL.